The T cell receptor (beta chain) under discussion was sequenced for a study of blood T cells in healthy people across ages. This CDR3 comprises 13 residues. Germline CDR1 is MNHEY and CDR2 is SVGAGI. Primers used in a second PCR of roughly 7 to 12 cycles were a sample-barcoded 5' primer and a J-beta primer mix. TCRdb ran MiXCR on the 5' RACE reads and lists one entry per CDR3 protein. The sample includes around 1,100,000 distinct CDR3 sequences, more than 30% of them seen just once. About this clonotype: The junction departs from the called germline gene at one end, perhaps through a read error.

Sequencing was carried out using blood. J is TRBJ1-4 and V is TRBV6-5; D remains unclear. This clonotype originated in a man between 18 and 29 years old in good health. The CDR3 DNA is TGTGCCAGCAGTCGCGGCACTAATAAAAAACTGTTTTTT. This codes for CASSRGTNKKLFF.